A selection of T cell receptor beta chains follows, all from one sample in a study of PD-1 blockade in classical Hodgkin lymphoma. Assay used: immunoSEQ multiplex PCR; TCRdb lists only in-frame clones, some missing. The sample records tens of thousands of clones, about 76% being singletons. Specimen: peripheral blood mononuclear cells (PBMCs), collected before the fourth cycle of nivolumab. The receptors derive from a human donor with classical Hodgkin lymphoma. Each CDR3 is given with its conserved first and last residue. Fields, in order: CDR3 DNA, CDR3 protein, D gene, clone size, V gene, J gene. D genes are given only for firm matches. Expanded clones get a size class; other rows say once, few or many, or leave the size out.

CDR3 DNA: TGTGCCAGCGGAGTCTCCCTGGGTGGGCGGGTTGAGCAGTACTTC
CDR3 protein: CASGVSLGGRVEQYF
D gene: -
clone size: large
V gene: TRBV6-5
J gene: TRBJ2-7

CDR3 DNA: TGTGCCAGCAGCCAAAGGACAGGGAGGAACACTGAAGCTTTCTTT
CDR3 protein: CASSQRTGRNTEAFF
D gene: TRBD1
clone size: -
V gene: TRBV16
J gene: TRBJ1-1

CDR3 DNA: TGTGCCAGCAGTTTACTTACCGGGACAGGGCTTAGTCGCTGGCAGTACTTC
CDR3 protein: CASSLLTGTGLSRWQYF
D gene: TRBD1
clone size: -
V gene: TRBV28
J gene: TRBJ2-7

CDR3 DNA: TGTGCCAGCTCCCTTGCGAGGACAGGCGGCGAAAAACTGTTTTTT
CDR3 protein: CASSLARTGGEKLFF
D gene: TRBD1
clone size: -
V gene: TRBV11-2
J gene: TRBJ1-4

CDR3 DNA: TGTGCCAGCAGCTTCGGACAGGGTACCTACAATGAGCAGTTCTTC
CDR3 protein: CASSFGQGTYNEQFF
D gene: TRBD1
clone size: once
V gene: TRBV5-6
J gene: TRBJ2-1

CDR3 DNA: TGTGCCAGCAGCACCGGGACTAGCGAAACAGATACGCAGTATTTT
CDR3 protein: CASSTGTSETDTQYF
D gene: TRBD2
clone size: -
V gene: TRBV11-3
J gene: TRBJ2-3

CDR3 DNA: TGTGCCAGCAGCCCAGACTTCCAGGGAGAGACCCAGTACTTC
CDR3 protein: CASSPDFQGETQYF
D gene: -
clone size: many
V gene: TRBV7-8
J gene: TRBJ2-5

CDR3 DNA: TGCGCCAGCAGCCAAGATCTGGGGGCGGACACTGAAGCTTTCTTT
CDR3 protein: CASSQDLGADTEAFF
D gene: -
clone size: few
V gene: TRBV4-3
J gene: TRBJ1-1

CDR3 DNA: TGTGCCACCAGCGTGACAGGCCTCTATGGCTACACCTTC
CDR3 protein: CATSVTGLYGYTF
D gene: -
clone size: few
V gene: TRBV15
J gene: TRBJ1-2

CDR3 DNA: TGTGCCAGCAGCTTAGCAGGGACGGACTATAGCAATCAGCCCCAGCATTTT
CDR3 protein: CASSLAGTDYSNQPQHF
D gene: -
clone size: -
V gene: TRBV7-8
J gene: TRBJ1-5

CDR3 DNA: TGTGCCAGCAGTTTACCTATTTGGCAGGGCCCAGGGCAAGAGACCCAGTACTTC
CDR3 protein: CASSLPIWQGPGQETQYF
D gene: -
clone size: -
V gene: TRBV28
J gene: TRBJ2-5

CDR3 DNA: TGTGCCACCACGCCTTCAACAGGGCTCTATGGCTACACCTTC
CDR3 protein: CATTPSTGLYGYTF
D gene: -
clone size: -
V gene: TRBV19
J gene: TRBJ1-2

CDR3 DNA: TGTGCCAGCAGTTTAGGGATTCAAGAGACCCAGTACTTC
CDR3 protein: CASSLGIQETQYF
D gene: -
clone size: -
V gene: TRBV28
J gene: TRBJ2-5